What follows is one T cell receptor beta chain and its context. Its matching antigen is unknown. This specimen comes from a study of T cells in localized non-small cell lung cancer. Study-wide points: As only one tumor region underwent sequencing, heterogeneity remains possible. Adjacent lung was found to contain a median approximately 60 of the top 100 tumor clones. There was higher T cell clonality in uninvolved adjacent lung than in tumor, and it was highest there.

This CDR3 has 13 residues. The V and J ends lost 6 bases and 4 bases respectively, with 13 bases between them. Germline V CDR1 and CDR2: SGDLS, YYNGEE. Profiled with immunoSEQ multiplex PCR; TCRdb holds only in-frame clones, not every one. The sample consists of 31,000 or so clones, about 89% of them appearing once. This clonotype was obtained from a woman aged 40 to 75 with stage I lung adenocarcinoma. The chain uses TRBV9 and TRBJ2-5, with a possible D match to TRBD2 (6 bases). The sample was peripheral blood, taken before any cancer treatment. CDR3 loop: CASNRDSLETQYF. The CDR3 bases are TGTGCCAGCAACCGGGACTCCTTAGAGACCCAGTACTTC.